One T cell receptor beta chain is described in this entry. The antigen is undetermined. TCRdb's table, derived via immunoSEQ multiplex PCR, lists solely in-frame clones and lacks some. The data hold around 510,000 clones, with about 96% observed a single time. The CDR3 is 16 amino acids. CDR1 is MNHEY and CDR2 is SMNVEV in the germline V gene (reference sequence). Trimming removed 4 bases from V and 2 bases from J; junction bases left unmatched: 10. The sample originates from a study of shared clonotypes between healthy human individuals. General study points: Naive subsets usually exceeded memory subsets in estimated richness.

This sequence joins TRBV27 and TRBJ2-7; 8 bases agree with TRBD2. The sequence was obtained from a woman aged 30 to 39 in good health. Sequencing was carried out using naive CD4+ T cells sorted from blood. The subset was: CD45RA+ positively selected. The CDR3 loop is CASSSLTSGSTYEQYF. CDR3 nucleotide sequence: TGTGCCAGCAGTTCTCTTACTAGCGGAAGTACCTACGAGCAGTACTTC.